The 19 T cell receptor beta chains below were found in one sample sequenced in a study of HIV-infected patients and healthy controls. The repertoire came from unfractionated whole blood and reflected all unsorted peripheral T cells. cDNA was made from around 0.5 ug RNA using alpha and beta constant primers. Alpha and beta chain libraries were made separately by chain-specific third strand synthesis with multiplexing indices. TCRdb fed the 5' RACE reads into MiXCR, producing one record per CDR3 protein. The table includes around 20,000 distinct CDR3 sequences, 9.5% to 15% detected once. Sequences were obtained from blood. The receptors originated from an adult in good health.

CDR3 coding DNA: TGCAGTGCCGCGGGGCTAGCGGGGGGGCTCTCAAAGACCCAGTACTTC. It yields the protein CSAAGLAGGLSKTQYF. V usage is TRBV20-1 and J usage is TRBJ2-5; 12 bases line up with TRBD2. This CDR3 contains 16 residues. Trimming took 6 bases from V and 6 from J; bases not matched to a gene: 14. CDR1 DFQATT and CDR2 SNEGSKA come from the germline V gene (reference sequence).

This clonotype was picked up many times. The DNA of the CDR3 is TGTGCCAGCAGCGTGGAAGGGAGCTCTGGAAACACCATATATTTT. Residues: CASSVEGSSGNTIYF. The V call is TRBV9, the J call TRBJ1-3; D ambiguous. Germline V gene data show CDR1 as SGDLS and CDR2 as YYNGEE. There are 15 residues in the CDR3. With 2 bases removed from V and 0 bases from J, the gap between germline ends came to 9 bases.

This clonotype appeared a few times. This chain uses TRBV2 with TRBJ1-5, with D uncertain. The CDR3 extends over 13 amino acids. Germline assignment: CDR1 SNHLY and CDR2 FYNNEI. Trimming cost V 6 bases and J 1 base, with 7 bases left between them. The CDR3 here is CASRAESNQPQHF. CDR3 nucleotides: TGTGCCAGCAGGGCCGAAAGCAATCAGCCCCAGCATTTT.

This clonotype was seen at least ten times. The V call is TRBV7-2, the J call TRBJ1-1, with D uncertain. The germline V gene encodes CDR1 SGHTA and CDR2 FQGNSA. Trimming left V 1 base short and J 0 bases short, with 9 bases between. CDR3 size: 15 residues. CDR3 sequence: CASSLGETVNTEAFF. In DNA form, the CDR3 reads TGTGCCAGCAGCTTAGGGGAGACGGTGAACACTGAAGCTTTCTTT.

The sample holds many counts of this clonotype. The V and J genes are TRBV2 and TRBJ2-2; TRBD1 matches 8 bases. V was pared by 7 bases and J by 0 bases, with 4 bases of the junction left unmatched. The CDR3 totals 15 residues. CDR1 is SNHLY, CDR2 FYNNEI, per germline. DNA for the CDR3: TGTGCCAGCAAGGGACAGGTTGCGAACACCGGGGAGCTGTTTTTT. Amino acids: CASKGQVANTGELFF.

The J gene is TRBJ1-1, the V gene TRBV10-3; possibly TRBD1 for D (6 bases). Trimming removed 9 bases at V and 0 bases at J, with 11 bases between. There are 13 residues in the CDR3. CDR1 is ENHRY, CDR2 SYGVKD, per germline. CDR3 in amino acids: CAIWDMMNTEAFF. DNA for the CDR3: TGTGCCATATGGGACATGATGAACACTGAAGCTTTCTTT.

This clonotype was counted ten times or more. This chain uses TRBV6-5 with TRBJ1-1; maybe TRBD1 (5 bases). Trimming took 4 bases from V and 0 from J, leaving 15 bases between them. CDR1 and CDR2 from the germline V gene are MNHEY and SVGAGI. The CDR3 consists of 16 residues. The CDR3 DNA is TGTGCCAGCAGTTCCTATGGGGGGTTCATGAACACTGAAGCTTTCTTT. Translated, it gives CASSSYGGFMNTEAFF.

This clonotype was seen only a few times. The chain has TRBV25-1 and TRBJ1-1; 8 positions agree with TRBD1. The germline V gene has CDR1 MGHDK and CDR2 SYGVNS. The junction had 5 bases not matched to a gene; V was cut back by 5 bases and J by 3 bases. The CDR3 extends over 14 amino acids. CDR3 in amino acids: CASSTGGVDTEAFF. Written as DNA, the CDR3 is TGTGCCAGCAGTACAGGGGGTGTCGACACTGAAGCTTTCTTT.

The chain has TRBV10-3 and TRBJ2-7; 7 bases are a match to TRBD1. Germline loops: CDR1 ENHRY, CDR2 SYGVKD. The V gene end was trimmed by 5 bases and the J gene end by 2 bases; junction bases not matched to a gene: 9. The CDR3 consists of 15 residues. CDR3 loop: CAISSRDSSAYEQYF. The CDR3 coding sequence is TGTGCCATCAGTAGCCGGGACAGTAGTGCCTACGAGCAGTACTTC.

This chain joins TRBV2 and TRBJ1-5, with D tentatively TRBD1 (5 bases). Trimming removed 3 bases at V and 6 bases at J, with 15 bases between. This CDR3 region has 15 residues. Germline V gives CDR1 SNHLY, CDR2 FYNNEI. CDR3 nucleotide sequence: TGTGCCAGCAGTGACCGGAGGGGCGAGAGTCAGCCCCAGCATTTT. It specifies CASSDRRGESQPQHF.

This clonotype showed up many times. J is TRBJ2-5 and V is TRBV12-3 or TRBV12-4, with D uncertain. This CDR3 has 14 residues. The ends were cut back, 2 bases at V and 5 bases at J, with 12 bases in the middle. In DNA, the CDR3 is TGTGCCAGCAGTTTAATTAAGCCCTGGGAGACCCAGTACTTC. As protein: CASSLIKPWETQYF.

This clonotype was observed many times. In nucleotides, the CDR3 is TGTGCCAGCAGTGGCGGATACGAGCAGTACTTC. Translated, it gives CASSGGYEQYF. This chain links TRBV6-1 with TRBJ2-7; no clear D gene. The CDR3 spans 11 residues. V shed 4 bases and J shed 4 bases, with 5 bases lying between them. Germline values: CDR1 MNHNS, CDR2 SASEGT.

By share, this clonotype ranks as medium-sized (0.01 to 0.1%). The chain couples TRBV7-2 to TRBJ1-2; D is possibly TRBD1 (5 bases). V lost 4 bases to trimming and J lost 4 bases, with 16 bases between them. Germline V CDR1 and CDR2: SGHTA, FQGNSA. The CDR3 spans 15 residues. This CDR3 reads CASSSYMTELYGYTF. As DNA, the CDR3 is TGTGCCAGCAGCTCATACATGACAGAGCTCTATGGCTACACCTTC.

Sample share makes this clonotype medium-sized. The rearrangement joins TRBV5-1 to TRBJ2-3; no definite D call. CDR1 SGHRS and CDR2 YFSETQ come from the germline V gene. The CDR3 has 16 amino acids. Trimming removed 5 bases at V and 0 bases at J, with 16 bases between. CDR3 loop: CASRDIPRPSTDTQYF. The CDR3 DNA is TGCGCCAGCAGGGATATTCCCCGGCCCAGCACAGATACGCAGTATTTT.

At least ten counts were recorded for this clonotype. The genes are TRBV4-3 and TRBJ2-3; D is uncertain. The CDR3 covers 14 residues. Germline V gene sequence: CDR1 LGHNA, CDR2 YSLEER. The V end lost 0 bases, the J end lost 5 bases, and 9 bases lay between the germline ends. CDR3 residues: CASSQDTAEDTQYF. The CDR3, as DNA: TGCGCCAGCAGCCAAGATACCGCGGAAGATACGCAGTATTTT.

This clonotype was observed at least ten times. This chain connects TRBV20-1 to TRBJ1-5; perhaps TRBD1 as D (5 bases). The CDR3 is 10 amino acids. The germline V gene encodes CDR1 DFQATT and CDR2 SNEGSKA (reference sequence). The V and J ends lost 5 bases and 16 bases respectively, with 15 bases between them. DNA of the CDR3: TGCAGTGCTTACAGGCAGAGTCTACATTTT. Encoded protein: CSAYRQSLHF.

This clonotype was detected only a few times. The V gene is TRBV4-3, the J gene TRBJ2-3, with unresolved D. The CDR3 length is 13 residues. Trimming removed 3 bases at V and 9 bases at J, with 13 bases between. In germline, CDR1 is LGHNA, CDR2 YSLEER. The CDR3 region is CASSQTGSYTQYF. For the CDR3, the DNA is TGCGCCAGCAGCCAGACCGGCTCGTACACGCAGTATTTT.

This clonotype is medium-sized (0.01 to 0.1%) in the sample. The genes are TRBV9 and TRBJ2-3, with TRBD2 as a possible D gene (6 bases). The germline gives CDR1 SGDLS, CDR2 YYNGEE. V lost 0 bases to trimming and J lost 2 bases, with 10 bases between them. This CDR3 region has 15 residues. This CDR3 reads CASSVDRRVTDTQYF. Here the CDR3 DNA reads TGTGCCAGCAGCGTAGACAGGAGGGTCACAGATACGCAGTATTTT. The full variable domain, completed using reference TRBV9 and TRBJ2-3, is DSGVTQTPKHLITATGQRVTLRCSPRSGDLSVYWYQQSLDQGLQFLIQYYNGEERAKGNILERFSAQQFPDLHSELNLSSLELGDSALYFCASSVDRRVTDTQYFGPGTRLTVL.

This clonotype is categorized as medium-sized. The chain uses TRBV4-2 and TRBJ1-6, with D perhaps TRBD1 (5 bases). The CDR3 is 15 residues long. CDR1 and CDR2 from the germline V gene are LGHNA and YNFKEQ. The V end was cut by 4 bases, the J end by 7 bases, with 14 bases between. The CDR3, as DNA: TGTGCCAGCAGCCCCACGACAGTGACCAATTCACCCCTCCACTTT. It encodes CASSPTTVTNSPLHF.